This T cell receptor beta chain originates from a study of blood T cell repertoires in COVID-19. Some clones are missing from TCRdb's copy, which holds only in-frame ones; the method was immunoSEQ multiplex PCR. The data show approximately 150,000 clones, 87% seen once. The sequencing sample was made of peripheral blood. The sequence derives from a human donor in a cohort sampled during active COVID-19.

In DNA, the CDR3 is TGTGCCAGCGGGGGTGGCGGGGATAGCACAGATACGCAGTATTTT. Protein sequence: CASGGGGDSTDTQYF. This rearrangement joins TRBV28 to TRBJ2-3; tentatively, D is TRBD2 (6 bases). Trimming stripped 8 bases from V and 0 bases from J, with 15 bases between. Germline V lookup: CDR1 MDHEN, CDR2 SYDVKM. The length of the CDR3 is 15 residues.